This T cell receptor beta chain comes out of a study of T cell repertoires in cytomegalovirus infection. Study in general: Shared public TCR beta signatures pointed to both CMV infection and a matching HLA type. Study-wide findings and caveats: CMV-specific TCR beta clonotypes restricted by HLA-C were the ones dominating the ex vivo response. Cumulative public TCR beta family frequency identified carriers of CMV plus the relevant HLA.

This CDR3 comprises 15 residues. Germline lookup yields CDR1 SGHTA and CDR2 FQGTGA. Each CDR3 protein gets one entry after TCRdb re-called the reads with MiXCR. The data contain around 740,000 distinct CDR3 sequences, under 40% of them seen just once; the ten biggest clones take up 2.5% to 3.5%. Turning to this clonotype: Its cognate antigen is unknown. Mismatch with germline at one junction end may stem from a read error.

This chain uses TRBV7-3 with TRBJ2-7; D may be TRBD2 (6 bases). The sequence derives from a human donor in good health (CMV status not recorded). Some clones in this sample may be carry-over from other donors' samples. The sequenced sample was PBMCs. In DNA form, the CDR3 reads TGTTCCAGCAGCGTATCAGCGGGTAGCTCCTACGAGCAGTACTTC. It specifies CSSSVSAGSSYEQYF.